These 21 T cell receptor beta chains originate from one sample sequenced in a study of cytomegalovirus exposure and HLA in healthy donors. In the PCR, 60 Vbeta and 13 Jbeta primers were used. Sequencing was performed with immunoSEQ multiplex PCR; in TCRdb, only in-frame clones are kept and a portion is missing. The sample has approximately 220,000 clones; approximately 82% are singletons. The specimen sequenced was PBMCs. The origin of the receptors is a young man in good health and CMV-seronegative.

V usage is TRBV11-1 and J usage is TRBJ2-5; TRBD2 aligns across 7 bases. CDR1 and CDR2 from the germline V gene are SGHAT and FQDESV (reference sequence). This CDR3 region has 11 residues. The junction had 1 base not matched to a gene; V was cut back by 8 bases and J by 4 bases. Here the CDR3 DNA reads TGTGCCAGCGGGGAGGGAGAGACCCAGTACTTC. It yields the protein CASGEGETQYF.

The chain has TRBV6-4 and TRBJ1-2, with TRBD1 as a possible D gene (6 bases). The germline gives CDR1 MRHNA, CDR2 SNTAGT. The CDR3 length is 13 residues. Trimming left V 6 bases short and J 4 bases short, with 12 bases between. DNA for the CDR3: TGTGCCAGCAGGCGGGGAGGGGGCTATGGCTACACCTTC. It yields the protein CASRRGGGYGYTF.

In DNA form, the CDR3 reads TGTGCCACCACAAGGAATAGACGGGATGAGCAGTTCTTC. It yields the protein CATTRNRRDEQFF. The chain joins TRBV6-1 to TRBJ2-1, with D hard to call. Trimming removed 10 bases at V and 8 bases at J, with 18 bases between. The CDR3 loop spans 13 amino acids. Germline V gives CDR1 MNHNS, CDR2 SASEGT.

This sequence joins TRBV28 and TRBJ1-1; no clear D gene. The CDR3 spans 13 residues. Germline V gene lookup returns CDR1 MDHEN and CDR2 SYDVKM. Trimming left V 2 bases short and J 8 bases short, with 12 bases between. The CDR3 sequence is CASSLVQALEAFF. In DNA form, the CDR3 reads TGTGCCAGCAGTTTAGTTCAGGCTTTGGAAGCTTTCTTT.

This clone appeared a single time. J is TRBJ2-2 and V is TRBV5-1, with 8 bases aligning to TRBD1. Looked up from germline, CDR1 is SGHRS and CDR2 is YFSETQ. The ends lost 3 bases at V and 2 bases at J; junction bases unmatched: 3. This CDR3 contains 15 residues. CDR3 nucleotides: TGCGCCAGCAGCTGGGGACAGGCAAACACCGGGGAGCTGTTTTTT. This encodes CASSWGQANTGELFF.

This clone was picked up one time. The chain carries TRBV29-1 and TRBJ1-1; weak D call: TRBD1 (6 bases). The CDR3 spans 11 residues. The germline gives CDR1 SQVTM, CDR2 ANQGSEA. This chain's CDR3 is CSQGRGTEAFF. The CDR3 nucleotides are TGCAGTCAGGGGAGAGGAACTGAAGCTTTCTTT.

The V gene is TRBV4-1, the J gene TRBJ2-7; tentatively, D is TRBD1 (5 bases). With 6 bases removed from V and 6 bases from J, the gap between germline ends came to 18 bases. This CDR3 comprises 14 residues. The germline gives CDR1 MGHRA, CDR2 YSYEKL. The CDR3 here is CASSPYSQGFEQYF. The CDR3 DNA reads as TGCGCCAGCAGTCCATACAGCCAGGGATTCGAGCAGTACTTC.

The chain couples TRBV19 to TRBJ1-2; 7 bases are a match to TRBD1. The CDR3 has 14 residues. Germline CDR1 and CDR2: LNHDA and SQIVND (reference sequence). With 3 bases clipped from V and 4 bases from J, the junction kept 5 bases outside the gene matches. CDR3 sequence reads: CASSIGRGAYGYTF. As DNA, the CDR3 is TGTGCCAGTAGTATCGGCAGGGGGGCCTATGGCTACACCTTC.

V gene TRBV6-5 combines with J gene TRBJ1-1; D call uncertain. CDR3 length: 14 amino acids. Trimming left V 2 bases short and J 4 bases short, with 11 bases between. CDR1 MNHEY and CDR2 SVGAGI come from the germline V gene. CDR3: CASSYQLGSTEAFF. CDR3 bases: TGTGCCAGCAGTTACCAGCTTGGGAGCACTGAAGCTTTCTTT.

This clone was counted between two and nine times. The CDR3 protein is CASSLARGNTEAFF. CDR3 in DNA: TGCGCCAGCAGCTTGGCCCGGGGGAACACTGAAGCTTTCTTT. The V gene is TRBV5-1, the J gene TRBJ1-1; D not resolved. Germline V lookup: CDR1 SGHRS, CDR2 YFSETQ. CDR3 size: 14 residues. V was pared by 0 bases and J by 1 base, with 7 bases between.

The gene calls are TRBV5-1 and TRBJ1-1; a possible D gene is TRBD1 (5 bases). The germline V gene encodes CDR1 SGHRS and CDR2 YFSETQ. The CDR3 covers 15 residues. V was trimmed by 4 bases and J by 5 bases, leaving 18 bases between them. The CDR3 DNA reads TGCGCCAGCAGCCCCGGGGGTTCAGGGTGGACTGAAGCTTTCTTT. Amino acid sequence: CASSPGGSGWTEAFF. The full variable domain, with the rest looked up from reference TRBV5-1 and TRBJ1-1, is KAGVTQTPRYLIKTRGQQVTLSCSPISGHRSVSWYQQTPGQGLQFLFEYFSETQRNKGNFPGRFSGRQFSNSRSEMNVSTLELGDSALYLCASSPGGSGWTEAFFGQGTRLTVV.

The chain combines TRBV27 with TRBJ1-1; D is possibly TRBD1 (6 bases). This CDR3 is 14 amino acids long. Germline CDR1 and CDR2: MNHEY and SMNVEV (reference sequence). Trimming removed 2 bases at V and 5 bases at J, with 12 bases between. The CDR3 protein is CASSLLQGSTEAFF. The CDR3 nucleotides are TGTGCCAGCAGTTTACTACAGGGCTCGACTGAAGCTTTCTTT.

The chain combines TRBV5-4 with TRBJ2-1, with 14 bases lining up with TRBD2. This CDR3 comprises 16 residues. V lost 3 bases to trimming and J lost 6 bases; unmatched junction nucleotides: 5. Germline V gene lookup returns CDR1 SGHNT and CDR2 YYREEE (reference sequence). The CDR3 region has the DNA TGTGCCAGCAGCTGGGCCGGGACTAGCGGGAGCAATGAGCAGTTCTTC. Residues: CASSWAGTSGSNEQFF.

A single count supports this clone. The chain recombines TRBV19 with TRBJ2-1, with 9 bases fitting TRBD1. Unmatched junction bases numbered 13, after V lost 3 bases and J lost 7 bases. This CDR3 has 17 amino acids. Germline-derived CDR1 and CDR2 are LNHDA and SQIVND (reference sequence). The CDR3 spells CASSMGQGTTRGNEQFF. For the CDR3, the DNA is TGTGCCAGTAGTATGGGACAGGGAACTACAAGAGGGAATGAGCAGTTCTTC.

V and J are TRBV19 and TRBJ1-4, with D unresolved. Germline-derived CDR1 and CDR2 are LNHDA and SQIVND (reference sequence). CDR3 length equals 13 residues. V lost 2 bases and J lost 8, with 9 bases in between. CDR3 in DNA: TGTGCCAGTAGTATAAACCGCGGGGAAAAACTGTTTTTT. Its protein is CASSINRGEKLFF.

The V call is TRBV7-9, the J call TRBJ2-1; 12 nucleotides match TRBD2. Germline CDR1 reads SEHNR; CDR2 reads FQNEAQ (reference sequence). The CDR3 loop spans 17 amino acids. The J segment lost 5 bases and the V segment lost 4 bases, leaving 9 bases of the junction unmatched. CDR3 residues: CASSSGTSGSNDNEQFF. The CDR3 DNA sequence: TGTGCCAGCAGCTCCGGGACTAGCGGGTCGAACGACAATGAGCAGTTCTTC.

The chain is built from TRBV5-1 and TRBJ1-3, with D maybe TRBD1 (6 bases). V was shortened by 0 bases and J by 9 bases, with 28 bases between the two germline ends. The length of the CDR3 is 19 residues. Germline loops: CDR1 SGHRS, CDR2 YFSETQ. In DNA, the CDR3 is TGCGCCAGCAGCTTGGGATCCCACAGGGTACCGGATTCTCGGGGCACCATATATTTT. Translated: CASSLGSHRVPDSRGTIYF.

In nucleotides, the CDR3 is TGTGCCACCAGCAGAGAGCAGGGCCTCACTGAAGCTTTCTTT. Translation: CATSREQGLTEAFF. The chain has TRBV15 and TRBJ1-1; D may be TRBD1 (5 bases). V lost 0 bases, J lost 4 bases, and 9 bases lay in between. The CDR3 is made up of 14 amino acids. The V gene's germline CDR1 is LNHNV and CDR2 YYDKDF (reference sequence). The entire variable domain, with the rest obtained from reference TRBV15 and TRBJ1-1, is as follows: DAMVIQNPRYQVTQFGKPVTLSCSQTLNHNVMYWYQQKSSQAPKLLFHYYDKDFNNEADTPDNFQSRRPNTSFCFLDIRSPGLGDTAMYLCATSREQGLTEAFFGQGTRLTVV.

A single count supports this clone. The chain employs TRBV7-3 and TRBJ1-6; D gene uncertain. Germline lookup yields CDR1 SGHTA and CDR2 FQGTGA. Trimming cost V 2 bases and J 5 bases, with 7 bases left between them. This CDR3 spans 14 amino acids. As DNA, the CDR3 is TGTGCCAGCAGCTTAGAGGGCAATAATTCACCCCTCCACTTT. Translated, it gives CASSLEGNNSPLHF.

The genes are TRBV5-1 and TRBJ2-7; 14 bases are a match to TRBD2. V was clipped by 0 bases and J by 2 bases; unmatched bases: 4. In germline, CDR1 is SGHRS, CDR2 YFSETQ. CDR3 size: 17 residues. CDR3 DNA: TGCGCCAGCAGCTTGGGACTAGCGGGAGGGCCGGCCTACGAGCAGTACTTC. Translation gives CASSLGLAGGPAYEQYF.

This clone appeared once. The rearrangement joins TRBV7-6 to TRBJ1-4; D remains unclear. The CDR3 extends over 15 amino acids. Germline V gene data show CDR1 as SGHVS and CDR2 as FNYEAQ. The V gene lost 0 bases and the J gene lost 7 bases, with 12 bases spanning the gap. The CDR3 spells CASSLAAGRGEKLFF. As DNA, the CDR3 is TGTGCCAGCAGCTTAGCGGCTGGACGGGGTGAAAAACTGTTTTTT.